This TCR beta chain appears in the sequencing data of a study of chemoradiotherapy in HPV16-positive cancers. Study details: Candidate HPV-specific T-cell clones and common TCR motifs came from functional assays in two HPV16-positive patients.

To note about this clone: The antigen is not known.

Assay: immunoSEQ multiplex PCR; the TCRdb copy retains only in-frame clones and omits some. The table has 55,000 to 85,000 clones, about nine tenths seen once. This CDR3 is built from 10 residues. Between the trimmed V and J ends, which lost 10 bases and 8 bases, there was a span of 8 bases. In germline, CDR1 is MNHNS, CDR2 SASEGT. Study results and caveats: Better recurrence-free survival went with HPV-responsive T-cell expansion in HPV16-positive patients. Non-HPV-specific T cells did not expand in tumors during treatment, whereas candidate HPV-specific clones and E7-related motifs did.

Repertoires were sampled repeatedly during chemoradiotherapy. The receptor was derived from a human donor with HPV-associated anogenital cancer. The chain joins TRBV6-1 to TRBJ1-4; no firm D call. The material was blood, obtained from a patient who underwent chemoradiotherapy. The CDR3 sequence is CATSEEKLFF. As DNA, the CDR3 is TGTGCCACCTCAGAGGAAAAACTGTTTTTT.